Listed here is a single T cell receptor beta chain. The protocol was immunoSEQ multiplex PCR, while the TCRdb copy is restricted to in-frame clones and leaves out a portion. The sample consists of 77,000 or so clones, about 73% of them appearing once. The data were taken from a study of OX40 agonist ivuxolimab in advanced cancers. Study-wide context: Given to patients was ivuxolimab, an agonistic anti-OX40 (CD134) antibody. Ivuxolimab doses were 0.01, 0.1, 0.3, 1.5, 3 or 10 mg/kg every 2 weeks. It was permissible to have had prior anti-PD-1, anti-PD-L1 or anti-CTLA-4 therapy, and under 45% had some.

The germline V gene has CDR1 LNHDA and CDR2 SQIVND (reference sequence). There are 13 residues in the CDR3. Trimming cost V 6 bases and J 8 bases, with 13 bases left between them. Patients who had autoimmune disease history or got systemic immunosuppression were left out. The rearrangement uses TRBV19 and TRBJ1-4; no clear D gene. This TCR came from an adult with an advanced solid tumor such as melanoma, head and neck, liver or kidney cancer. The sequenced sample was CD4+ or CD8+ T cells sorted from blood, obtained in a trial of the OX40 agonist ivuxolimab. CDR3 residues: CASRGAGGEKLFF. In DNA form, the CDR3 reads TGTGCCAGTAGGGGCGCGGGTGGCGAAAAACTGTTTTTT.